This T cell receptor beta chain appears in the sequencing data of a study of PD-1 blockade in classical Hodgkin lymphoma. Study results and caveats: Baseline TCR diversity was reportedly lower in newly diagnosed patients than healthy donors. The CD4+ diversity rise by C4D1 was clearest in complete responders.

Repertoires were generated with immunoSEQ multiplex PCR, while TCRdb's copy carries only in-frame clones and drops some. This sample carries about 6,400 clones, around nine tenths of them seen once, and the ten largest clones take roughly 1.5%. Noted time point: cycle 4 day 1 (C4D1), after more than five weeks of nivolumab. Every patient relapsed after autologous stem cell transplantation, and brentuximab vedotin exposure varied. Thawed PBMCs yielded CD4+ T cells through magnetic negative selection. Patients' outcomes at their best amounted to complete response, partial response or progressive disease. On this clone: The target antigen is unknown.

Unmatched junction bases numbered 5, after V lost 0 bases and J lost 3 bases. Germline values: CDR1 SGHVS, CDR2 FNYEAQ. The CDR3 spans 15 residues. The genes are TRBV7-6 and TRBJ2-7, with 7 bases matching TRBD2. The specimen comprised CD4+ T cells from blood, sampled before the fourth cycle of nivolumab. The receptor was isolated from a human donor with classical Hodgkin lymphoma. Here the CDR3 DNA reads TGTGCCAGCAGCTTAGCGGGAGGGAAGAGCTACGAGCAGTACTTC. Translation: CASSLAGGKSYEQYF.